The 2 T cell receptor beta chains below all came from one sample that was sequenced in a study of PD-1 blockade in mismatch repair-deficient tumors. The method was immunoSEQ multiplex PCR; TCRdb's version includes in-frame clones alone and lacks a portion of them. The sample includes approximately 60,000 clones, about 91% of them seen just once. The specimen comprised peripheral blood, sampled 52 weeks after starting pembrolizumab. The receptors originated from an adult with mismatch repair-deficient cancer.

This clone was detected only a few times. The genes are TRBV30 and TRBJ2-3, with D possibly matching TRBD2 (5 bases). The germline gives CDR1 GTSNPN, CDR2 SVGIG (reference sequence). V dropped 5 bases and J dropped 6 bases, with 21 bases sitting between them. CDR3 size: 15 residues. As DNA, the CDR3 is TGTGCCTGGGGTGGAGCCGGAGGACTCCGCGATACGCAGTATTTT. This gives the protein CAWGGAGGLRDTQYF.

The chain combines TRBV6-1 with TRBJ2-4; D tentatively reads TRBD1 or TRBD2 (5 bases each). This CDR3 region has 15 residues. CDR1 is MNHNS and CDR2 is SASEGT in the germline V gene. Trimming pared 8 bases from V and 7 bases from J, leaving 21 bases between. For the CDR3, the DNA is TGTGCCAGCGCCGGCCTAGAAGGGGAGCGGAACATTCAGTACTTC. Residues: CASAGLEGERNIQYF.